This TCR beta chain was obtained from a study of metastatic and nonmetastatic thyroid tumors. TCRdb re-called clones via MiXCR from the PCR reads. The sample yields 20,000 to 25,000 clones, around 14% seen once. Among the patients, none had received any treatment before thyroid surgery. Germline loops: CDR1 SNHLY, CDR2 FYNNEI. The CDR3 contains 15 residues. V gave up 8 bases and J gave up 5 bases, with 22 bases separating them. J is TRBJ2-7 and V is TRBV2, with D perhaps being TRBD1 or TRBD2 (6 bases each). The source material was blood. The source is a female donor with papillary thyroid cancer or a benign thyroid nodule (not recorded which). Some clones in this sample may be carry-over from other donors' samples. In nucleotides, the CDR3 is TGTGCCAGCTCTAAGGGGATTGGGGGGCGGGACGAGCAGTACTTC. It translates to CASSKGIGGRDEQYF.